The 22 T cell receptor beta chains below come from one sample, sequenced in a study of T cells after yellow fever vaccination. A single record per CDR3 protein comes from TCRdb applying MiXCR to the 5' RACE reads. The sample has roughly 49,000 distinct CDR3 sequences, around 7% seen once. Sequences were derived from CD8+ T cells sorted from PBMCs, sampled around 16 days after the first yellow fever vaccination. Receptor source: a man between 18 and 35 years old who received the YFV17D yellow fever vaccine.

In its sample, this clonotype was seen once. Given a much more abundant clone one base away, this may be a read error. The conserved phenylalanine or tryptophan is not found at the CDR3 terminus, so this likely reflects a read error. The V and J genes are TRBV10-3 and TRBJ2-1, with 10 nucleotides matching TRBD1. Germline trimming cut 11 bases from V and 8 bases from J; bases unmatched to any gene: 12. Germline CDR1 reads ENHRY; CDR2 reads SYGVKD. The CDR3 totals 14 residues. CDR3 residues: CAATRQGAKDEQFI. CDR3 DNA sequence: TGTGCCGCCACGAGACAGGGGGCGAAGGATGAGCAGTTCATC.

This clonotype was observed at least ten times. The chain has TRBV15 and TRBJ1-6; a weak D match, TRBD1 (6 bases). Germline CDR1 is LNHNV and CDR2 is YYDKDF (reference sequence). V was clipped by 1 base and J by 6 bases, with 13 bases between them. The CDR3 is made up of 16 amino acids. CDR3 DNA sequence: TGTGCCACCAGCAGAGGACAGGCGGGCGGTAATTCACCCCTCCACTTT. Protein sequence: CATSRGQAGGNSPLHF.

In this sample, this clonotype turned up once. At one of its ends the junction is not consistent with the germline gene, which may arise from a read error. CDR3 sequence reads: CAISPGPLGYEQYF. CDR3 sequence (DNA): TGTGCCATCAGCCCCGGGCCACTGGGCTACGAGCAGTACTTC. The gene calls are TRBV5-6 and TRBJ2-7; D is unresolved. This CDR3 is 14 amino acids long. Germline lookup yields CDR1 SGHDT and CDR2 YYEEEE.

Many counts were recorded for this clonotype. V is TRBV5-1 and J is TRBJ2-2, with D perhaps being TRBD1 or TRBD2 (6 bases each). The CDR3 has 12 residues. The V end lost 3 bases, the J end lost 11 bases, and 11 bases lay between the germline ends. CDR1 and CDR2 (germline): SGHRS, YFSETQ. CDR3: CASSWGDNELFF. In DNA, the CDR3 is TGCGCCAGCAGCTGGGGGGACAACGAGCTGTTTTTT.

This clonotype came up many times. The J gene is TRBJ1-4, the V gene TRBV4-3; D may be TRBD1 (5 bases). V lost 2 bases to trimming and J lost 1 base, with 5 bases between them. This CDR3 comprises 14 residues. Germline assignment: CDR1 LGHNA and CDR2 YSLEER. The CDR3 nucleotides read TGCGCCAGCAGCCAACAGGGAACTAATGAAAAACTGTTTTTT. Translating gives CASSQQGTNEKLFF.

This clonotype was seen repeatedly, ten times or more. The rearrangement joins TRBV5-1 to TRBJ2-1; 11 bases are a match to TRBD1. Germline V gene data show CDR1 as SGHRS and CDR2 as YFSETQ. The CDR3 consists of 15 residues. J was trimmed by 8 bases and V by 3 bases; bases with no gene match: 7. CDR3 in DNA: TGCGCCAGCAGCTCGGGACAGGGGGAAGGTGATGAGCAGTTCTTC. As protein: CASSSGQGEGDEQFF.

The table lists this clonotype with many counts. The genes are TRBV4-1 and TRBJ2-7, with D possibly matching TRBD1 (6 bases). The CDR3 covers 15 residues. V was clipped by 0 bases and J by 3 bases, with 12 bases between them. CDR1 is MGHRA and CDR2 is YSYEKL in the germline V gene. Here the CDR3 reads CASSQDVDSIYEQYF. CDR3 bases: TGCGCCAGCAGCCAAGATGTGGACAGCATCTACGAGCAGTACTTC.

This clonotype appeared many times. This chain joins TRBV19 and TRBJ2-3; the D gene could be TRBD1 or TRBD2 (6 bases each). The V end was cut by 5 bases, the J end by 1 base, with 13 bases between. CDR1 is LNHDA and CDR2 is SQIVND in the germline V gene (reference sequence). The CDR3 is 15 residues long. The CDR3 sequence: CASSLSGGRTDTQYF. The CDR3, as DNA: TGTGCCAGTAGTCTTTCCGGGGGCCGCACAGATACGCAGTATTTT.

This clonotype occurred many times. The chain couples TRBV7-6 to TRBJ1-6; D remains unclear. CDR3 length: 16 amino acids. Germline V gene lookup returns CDR1 SGHVS and CDR2 FNYEAQ. Deletions cut 5 bases from V and 7 bases from J, with 18 bases between. For the CDR3, the DNA is TGTGCCAGCAGCCCATCCGACCGTCGTTCAAATTCACCCCTCCACTTT. Protein: CASSPSDRRSNSPLHF.

V usage is TRBV13 and J usage is TRBJ2-3; 9 nucleotides match TRBD1. Germline V gives CDR1 PRHDT, CDR2 FYEKMQ (reference sequence). CDR3 length: 17 residues. Germline trimming cut 5 bases from V and 4 bases from J; bases unmatched to any gene: 13. CDR3: CASSLRGQGKIADTQYF. CDR3 in DNA: TGTGCCAGCAGCCTAAGAGGACAGGGGAAAATCGCAGATACGCAGTATTTT.

This clonotype was detected ten times or more. The genes are TRBV6-2 or TRBV6-3 and TRBJ2-7; D is uncertain. The V end lost 0 bases, the J end lost 2 bases, and 5 bases lay between the germline ends. There are 13 residues in the CDR3. Germline lookup yields CDR1 MNHEY and CDR2 SVGEGT. The CDR3: CASSYSTAYEQYF. CDR3 DNA sequence: TGTGCCAGCAGTTACTCGACCGCCTACGAGCAGTACTTC.

Many counts were recorded for this clonotype. The chain has TRBV11-2 and TRBJ2-7; weak D call: TRBD1 (6 bases). Germline values: CDR1 SGHAT, CDR2 FQNNGV. The CDR3 consists of 13 residues. Trimming pared 1 base from V and 2 bases from J, leaving 6 bases between. The CDR3 DNA is TGTGCCAGCAGCTTAGGGACAGCCTACGAGCAGTACGTC. Its translation: CASSLGTAYEQYV.

This clonotype was recorded many times. J is TRBJ2-7 and V is TRBV6-5, with D possibly TRBD2 on 7 matching bases. Germline values: CDR1 MNHEY, CDR2 SVGAGI. The CDR3 loop spans 14 amino acids. V lost 6 bases, J lost 3 bases, and 15 bases lay in between. This CDR3 is CASRGGGRYYEQYV. The CDR3, as DNA: TGTGCCAGCAGAGGGGGGGGACGGTACTACGAGCAGTACGTC.

This clonotype was recorded many times. The chain joins TRBV12-3 or TRBV12-4 to TRBJ2-2; 7 bases are shared with TRBD2. CDR3 length: 15 residues. Trimming at V came to 5 bases and at J to 5 bases, leaving 8 bases not matched to a gene. The DNA for the CDR3 is TGTGCCAGCAGTCCGGGTGTGGGGGGGACCGGGGAGCTGTTTTTT. This codes for CASSPGVGGTGELFF.

This clonotype was seen at least ten times. V and J are TRBV20-1 and TRBJ1-1; 8 bases line up with TRBD1. In germline, CDR1 is DFQATT, CDR2 SNEGSKA (reference sequence). The length of the CDR3 is 10 residues. J was trimmed by 8 bases and V by 5 bases; bases with no gene match: 1. The CDR3 DNA is TGCAGTGCTTGGGACAGGGAAGCTTTCTTT. Its translation: CSAWDREAFF.

This clonotype was seen at least ten times. The chain couples TRBV27 to TRBJ1-5; tentative D call: TRBD1 (6 bases). The CDR3 consists of 14 residues. The germline gives CDR1 MNHEY, CDR2 SMNVEV (reference sequence). The V and J ends lost 1 base and 6 bases respectively, with 10 bases between them. The CDR3 nucleotides read TGTGCCAGCAGTTTATTTGAGGGGGTTCAGCCCCAGCATTTT. Translating gives CASSLFEGVQPQHF.

The chain has TRBV20-1 and TRBJ2-1; D remains ambiguous. CDR1 DFQATT and CDR2 SNEGSKA come from the germline V gene (reference sequence). Trimming took off 6 bases at V and 6 bases at J, with 9 bases between the two ends. This CDR3 comprises 11 residues. CDR3 sequence reads: CSALIFNEQFF. CDR3 DNA: TGCAGTGCCCTCATCTTCAATGAGCAGTTCTTC.

In its sample, this clonotype was seen many times. The chain joins TRBV5-1 to TRBJ2-7; D remains ambiguous. This CDR3 region has 13 residues. CDR1 and CDR2 from the germline V gene are SGHRS and YFSETQ. The V and J ends lost 3 bases and 2 bases respectively, with 9 bases between them. As DNA, the CDR3 is TGCGCCAGCAGCTCAGCCCCGGCCTACGAGCAGTACTTC. Its protein product is CASSSAPAYEQYF. The full variable domain, completed using reference TRBV5-1 and TRBJ2-7, is KAGVTQTPRYLIKTRGQQVTLSCSPISGHRSVSWYQQTPGQGLQFLFEYFSETQRNKGNFPGRFSGRQFSNSRSEMNVSTLELGDSALYLCASSSAPAYEQYFGPGTRLTVT.

At least ten counts were recorded for this clonotype. The chain employs TRBV7-9 and TRBJ2-1; D may match TRBD1 or TRBD2 (6 bases each). This CDR3 spans 14 amino acids. CDR1 is SEHNR, CDR2 FQNEAQ, per germline (reference sequence). V gave up 7 bases and J gave up 9 bases, with 19 bases separating them. The DNA of the CDR3 is TGTGCCAGCATAGGGGGGAAAATGCAGGGTGAGCAGTTCTTC. Translation gives CASIGGKMQGEQFF.

Ten or more counts support this clonotype. This chain links TRBV2 with TRBJ2-7; 10 bases line up with TRBD1. The CDR3 extends over 14 amino acids. The germline CDR1 and CDR2 sequences are SNHLY and FYNNEI. Trimming cost V 5 bases and J 5 bases; bases outside gene matches: 6. CDR3 nucleotides: TGTGCCAGCAGTCCCGGGACAGGGGTCCACGAGCAGTACTTC. Its translation: CASSPGTGVHEQYF. The full variable domain, completed using reference TRBV2 and TRBJ2-7, is EPEVTQTPSHQVTQMGQEVILRCVPISNHLYFYWYRQILGQKVEFLVSFYNNEISEKSEIFDDQFSVERPDGSNFTLKIRSTKLEDSAMYFCASSPGTGVHEQYFGPGTRLTVT.

A few counts support this clonotype. The genes are TRBV27 and TRBJ1-5; D unclear. Germline CDR1 is MNHEY and CDR2 is SMNVEV (reference sequence). Trimming removed 6 bases at V and 3 bases at J, with 12 bases between. This CDR3 contains 14 residues. CDR3 coding DNA: TGTGCCAGCAGGGAGGGAGTGTCCAATCAGCCCCAGCATTTT. This sequence encodes CASREGVSNQPQHF.

V and J are TRBV7-2 and TRBJ2-3; 11 positions agree with TRBD2. Germline V gives CDR1 SGHTA, CDR2 FQGNSA. The V segment lost 4 bases and the J segment 5 bases; nucleotides outside the gene matches: 5. The CDR3 runs to 15 residues. CDR3: CASSSYSGGVDTQYF. The CDR3 bases are TGTGCCAGCAGCTCGTATAGCGGGGGGGTAGATACGCAGTATTTT.